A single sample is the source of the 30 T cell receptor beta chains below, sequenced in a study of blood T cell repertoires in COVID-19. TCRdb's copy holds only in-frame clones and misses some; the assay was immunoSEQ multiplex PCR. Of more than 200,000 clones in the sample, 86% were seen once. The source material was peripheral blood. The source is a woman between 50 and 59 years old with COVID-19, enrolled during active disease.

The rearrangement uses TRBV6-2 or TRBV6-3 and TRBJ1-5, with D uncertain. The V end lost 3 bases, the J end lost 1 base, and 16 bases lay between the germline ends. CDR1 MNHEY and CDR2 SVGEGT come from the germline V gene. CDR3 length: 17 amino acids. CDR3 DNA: TGTGCCAGCAGTTATAAAACGGAGGGAGGAAGCAATCAGCCCCAGCATTTT. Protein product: CASSYKTEGGSNQPQHF.

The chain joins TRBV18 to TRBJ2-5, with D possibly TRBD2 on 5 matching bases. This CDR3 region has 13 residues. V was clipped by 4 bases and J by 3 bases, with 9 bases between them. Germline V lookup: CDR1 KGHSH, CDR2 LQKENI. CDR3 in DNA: TGTGCCAGCTCACTAGGACTGAAAGAGACCCAGTACTTC. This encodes CASSLGLKETQYF.

CDR3 residues: CASSLSGGDKNIQYF. As DNA, the CDR3 is TGTGCCAGCAGTTTATCAGGGGGCGACAAAAACATTCAGTACTTC. J is TRBJ2-4 and V is TRBV27; 7 bases agree with TRBD1. The V gene end was trimmed by 0 bases and the J gene end by 3 bases; junction bases not matched to a gene: 2. Germline CDR1 and CDR2: MNHEY and SMNVEV (reference sequence). This CDR3 is 15 amino acids long.

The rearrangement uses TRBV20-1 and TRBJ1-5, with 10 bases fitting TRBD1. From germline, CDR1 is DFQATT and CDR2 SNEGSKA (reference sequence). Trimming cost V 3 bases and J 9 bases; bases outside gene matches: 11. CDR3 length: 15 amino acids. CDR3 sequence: CSASPGQGTTWPQHF. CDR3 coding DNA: TGCAGTGCTAGTCCGGGACAGGGGACCACATGGCCCCAGCATTTT.

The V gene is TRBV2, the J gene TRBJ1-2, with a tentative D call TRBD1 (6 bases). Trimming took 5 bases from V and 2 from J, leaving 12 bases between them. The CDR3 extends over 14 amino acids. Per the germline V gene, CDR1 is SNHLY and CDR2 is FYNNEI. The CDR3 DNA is TGTGCCAGCAGTCGAAGGACAGCCAACTATGGCTACACCTTC. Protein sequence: CASSRRTANYGYTF.

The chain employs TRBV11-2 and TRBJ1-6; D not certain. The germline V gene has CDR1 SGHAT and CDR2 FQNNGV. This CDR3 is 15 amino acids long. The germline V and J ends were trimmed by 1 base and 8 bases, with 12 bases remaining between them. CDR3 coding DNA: TGTGCCAGCAGCTTAGTGGGCTATACTTATTCACCCCTCCACTTT. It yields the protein CASSLVGYTYSPLHF.

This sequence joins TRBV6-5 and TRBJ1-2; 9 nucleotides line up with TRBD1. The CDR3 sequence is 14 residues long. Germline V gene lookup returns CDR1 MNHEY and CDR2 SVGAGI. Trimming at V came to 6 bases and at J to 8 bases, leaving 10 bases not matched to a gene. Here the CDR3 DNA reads TGTGCCAGCAGACCTACAGGGGGCGAAGGAGGCTACACCTTC. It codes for CASRPTGGEGGYTF.

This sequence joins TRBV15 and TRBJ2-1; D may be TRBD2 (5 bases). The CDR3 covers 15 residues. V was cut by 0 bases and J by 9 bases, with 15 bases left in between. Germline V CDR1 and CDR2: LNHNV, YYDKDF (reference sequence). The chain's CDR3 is CATSRDLARGGEQFF. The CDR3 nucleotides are TGTGCCACCAGCAGAGATTTGGCCCGGGGTGGTGAGCAGTTCTTC.

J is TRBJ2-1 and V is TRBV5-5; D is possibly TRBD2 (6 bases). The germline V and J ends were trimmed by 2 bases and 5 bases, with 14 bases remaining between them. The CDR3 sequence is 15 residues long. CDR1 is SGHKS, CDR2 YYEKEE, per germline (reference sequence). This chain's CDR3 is CASSLTASVNNEQFF. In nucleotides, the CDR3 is TGTGCCAGCAGCTTAACCGCTAGCGTGAACAATGAGCAGTTCTTC.

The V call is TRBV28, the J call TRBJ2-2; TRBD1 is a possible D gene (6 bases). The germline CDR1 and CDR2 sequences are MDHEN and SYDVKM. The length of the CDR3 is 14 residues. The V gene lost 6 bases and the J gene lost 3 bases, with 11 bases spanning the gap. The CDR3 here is CASSKDRYTGELFF. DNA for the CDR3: TGTGCCAGCAGCAAGGACAGATACACCGGGGAGCTGTTTTTT.

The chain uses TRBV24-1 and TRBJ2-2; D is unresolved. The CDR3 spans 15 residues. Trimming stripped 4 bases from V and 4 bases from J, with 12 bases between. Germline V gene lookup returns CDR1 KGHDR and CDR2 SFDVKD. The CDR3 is CATSDSLTGTGELFF. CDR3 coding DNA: TGTGCCACCAGTGACTCTCTTACCGGCACCGGGGAGCTGTTTTTT.

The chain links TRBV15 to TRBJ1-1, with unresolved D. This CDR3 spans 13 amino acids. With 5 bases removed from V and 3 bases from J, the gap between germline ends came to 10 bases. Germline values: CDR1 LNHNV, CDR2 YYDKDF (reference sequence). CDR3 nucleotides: TGTGCCACCAGCTTCCGAGTCGACACTGAAGCTTTCTTT. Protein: CATSFRVDTEAFF.

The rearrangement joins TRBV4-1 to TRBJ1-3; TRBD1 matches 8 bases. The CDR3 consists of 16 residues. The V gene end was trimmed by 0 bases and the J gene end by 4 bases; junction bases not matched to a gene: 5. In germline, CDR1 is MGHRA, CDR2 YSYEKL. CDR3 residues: CASSQDPGGAGNTIYF. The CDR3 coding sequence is TGCGCCAGCAGCCAAGACCCAGGGGGCGCGGGAAACACCATATATTTT.

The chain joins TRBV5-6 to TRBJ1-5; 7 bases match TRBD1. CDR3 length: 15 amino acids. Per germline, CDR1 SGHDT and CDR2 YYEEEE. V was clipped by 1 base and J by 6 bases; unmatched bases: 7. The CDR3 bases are TGTGCCAGCAGCTTGAGACAGGGCAGCGTTCAGCCCCAGCATTTT. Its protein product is CASSLRQGSVQPQHF.

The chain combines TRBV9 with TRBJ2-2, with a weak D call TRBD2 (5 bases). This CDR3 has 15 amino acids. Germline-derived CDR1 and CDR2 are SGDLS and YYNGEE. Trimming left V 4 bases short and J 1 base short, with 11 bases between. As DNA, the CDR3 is TGTGCCAGCAGCATGCTAGCTGGGAACACCGGGGAGCTGTTTTTT. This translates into CASSMLAGNTGELFF.

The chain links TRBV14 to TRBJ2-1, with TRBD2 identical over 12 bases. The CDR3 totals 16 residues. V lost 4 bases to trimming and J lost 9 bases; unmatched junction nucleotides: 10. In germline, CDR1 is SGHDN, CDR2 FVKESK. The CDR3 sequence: CASSRRLAGEGGEQFF. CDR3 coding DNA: TGTGCCAGCAGCCGGAGACTAGCGGGGGAGGGAGGTGAGCAGTTCTTC.

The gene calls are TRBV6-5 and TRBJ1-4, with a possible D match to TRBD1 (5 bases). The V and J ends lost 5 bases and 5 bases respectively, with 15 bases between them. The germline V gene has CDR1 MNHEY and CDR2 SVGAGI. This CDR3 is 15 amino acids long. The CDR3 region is CASSNSYRGNEKLFF. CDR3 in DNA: TGTGCCAGCAGTAATTCCTACCGGGGGAATGAAAAACTGTTTTTT.

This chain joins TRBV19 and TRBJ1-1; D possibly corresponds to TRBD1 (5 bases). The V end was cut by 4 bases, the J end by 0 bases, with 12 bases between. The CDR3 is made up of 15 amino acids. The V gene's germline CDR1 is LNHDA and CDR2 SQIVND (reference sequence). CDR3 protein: CASSTPRGMNTEAFF. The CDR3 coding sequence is TGTGCCAGTAGTACCCCCCGGGGGATGAACACTGAAGCTTTCTTT.

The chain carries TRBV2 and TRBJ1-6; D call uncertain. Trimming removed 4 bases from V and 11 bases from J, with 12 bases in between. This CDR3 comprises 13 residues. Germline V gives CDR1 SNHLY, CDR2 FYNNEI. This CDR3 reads CASSGGEVAPLHF. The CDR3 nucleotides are TGTGCCAGCAGTGGCGGGGAAGTTGCACCCCTCCACTTT.

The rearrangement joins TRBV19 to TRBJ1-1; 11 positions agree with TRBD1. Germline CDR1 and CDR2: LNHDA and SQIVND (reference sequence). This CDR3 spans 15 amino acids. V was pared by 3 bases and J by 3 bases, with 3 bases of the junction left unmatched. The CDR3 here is CASSIGTGGYTEAFF. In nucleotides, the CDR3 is TGTGCCAGTAGTATCGGGACAGGGGGGTACACTGAAGCTTTCTTT.

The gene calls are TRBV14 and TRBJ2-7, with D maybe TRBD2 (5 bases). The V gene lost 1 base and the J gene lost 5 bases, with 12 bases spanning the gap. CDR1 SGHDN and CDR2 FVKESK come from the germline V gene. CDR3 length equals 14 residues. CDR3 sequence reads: CASSQAGVLDEQYF. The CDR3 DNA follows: TGTGCCAGCAGCCAAGCCGGGGTTCTCGACGAGCAGTACTTC.

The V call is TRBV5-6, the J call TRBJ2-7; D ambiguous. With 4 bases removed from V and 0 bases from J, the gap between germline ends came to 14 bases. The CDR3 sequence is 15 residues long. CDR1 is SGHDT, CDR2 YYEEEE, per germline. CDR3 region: CASSPTRRSSYEQYF. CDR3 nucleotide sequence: TGTGCCAGCAGCCCAACCAGAAGGAGCTCCTACGAGCAGTACTTC.

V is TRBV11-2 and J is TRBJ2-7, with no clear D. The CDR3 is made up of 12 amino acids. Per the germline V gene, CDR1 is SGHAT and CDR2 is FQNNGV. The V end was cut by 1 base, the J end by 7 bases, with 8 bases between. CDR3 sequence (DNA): TGTGCCAGCAGCTTAGCGGTCCTTGAGCAGTACTTC. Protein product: CASSLAVLEQYF.

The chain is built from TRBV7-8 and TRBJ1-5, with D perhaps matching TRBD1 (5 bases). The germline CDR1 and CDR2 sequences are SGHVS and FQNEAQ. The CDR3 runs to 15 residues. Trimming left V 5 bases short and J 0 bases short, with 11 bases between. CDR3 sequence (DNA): TGTGCCAGCAGCACGGGGGAAACTAGCAATCAGCCCCAGCATTTT. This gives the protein CASSTGETSNQPQHF.

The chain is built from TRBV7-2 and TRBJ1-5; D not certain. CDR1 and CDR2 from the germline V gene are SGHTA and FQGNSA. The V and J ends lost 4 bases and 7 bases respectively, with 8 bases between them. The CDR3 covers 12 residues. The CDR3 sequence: CASSSGGQPQHF. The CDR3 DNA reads TGTGCCAGCAGCTCGGGCGGGCAGCCCCAGCATTTT.

The chain's CDR3 is CASSPRGGLVPTLSQYF. Here the CDR3 DNA reads TGTGCCAGCTCACCACGGGGGGGCCTCGTCCCCACATTATCGCAGTATTTT. The V and J genes are TRBV18 and TRBJ2-3, with a tentative D call TRBD2 (7 bases). Germline CDR1 reads KGHSH; CDR2 reads LQKENI. The CDR3 extends over 17 amino acids. V lost 1 base and J lost 10, with 24 bases in between.

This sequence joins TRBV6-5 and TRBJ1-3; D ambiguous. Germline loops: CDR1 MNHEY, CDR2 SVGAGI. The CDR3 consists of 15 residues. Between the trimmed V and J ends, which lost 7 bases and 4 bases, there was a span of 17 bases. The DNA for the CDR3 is TGTGCCAGCACTACCCACAGATCAACAGGAAACACCATATATTTT. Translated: CASTTHRSTGNTIYF.

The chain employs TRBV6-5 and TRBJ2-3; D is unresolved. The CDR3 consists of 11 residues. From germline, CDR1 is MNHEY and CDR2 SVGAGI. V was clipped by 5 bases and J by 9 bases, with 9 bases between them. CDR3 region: CASSSSRTQYF. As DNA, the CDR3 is TGTGCCAGCAGTAGTAGCCGGACGCAGTATTTT.

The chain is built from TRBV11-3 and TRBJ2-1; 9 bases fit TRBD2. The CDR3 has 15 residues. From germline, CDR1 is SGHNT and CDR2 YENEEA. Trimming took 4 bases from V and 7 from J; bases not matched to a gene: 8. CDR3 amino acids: CASSSAGGSRNEQFF. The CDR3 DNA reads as TGTGCCAGCAGCTCAGCGGGGGGCTCTCGGAATGAGCAGTTCTTC.

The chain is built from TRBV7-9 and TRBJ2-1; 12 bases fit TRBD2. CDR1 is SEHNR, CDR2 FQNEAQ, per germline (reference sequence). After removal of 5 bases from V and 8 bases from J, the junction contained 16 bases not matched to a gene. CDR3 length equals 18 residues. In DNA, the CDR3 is TGTGCCAGCAGCGGCGGGCTAGCGGGGGGGAAGTTTTGGCATGAGCAGTTCTTC. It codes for CASSGGLAGGKFWHEQFF.